These T cell receptor beta chains were read from a single sample in a study of low-dose radiotherapy and immunotherapy resistance in tumors. TCRdb called the reads again in MiXCR, with one record for every CDR3 protein. This sample has about 82,000 distinct CDR3 sequences; around 18% occur once, and the top ten carry about 5.5%. The sample in question was PBMCs, obtained before treatment. These receptors came from a male donor with prostate cancer. The CDR3 runs from the conserved cysteine through the conserved F or W. D genes are given only for firm matches. Clone size is not always given. Where it is, it says once, few, many or a class for expanded clones.

D,V,size,J,DNA,CDR3
-,TRBV11-2,many,TRBJ1-3,TGTGCCAGCAGCTTAGCCCCATCTCGGGGGGTCTCGGTACACACCATATATTTT,CASSLAPSRGVSVHTIYF
TRBD1,TRBV6-2/TRBV6-3,many,TRBJ2-2,TGTGCCAGCAGACTGGACAGGTCTCCTGGGGAGCTGTTTTTT,CASRLDRSPGELFF
TRBD1,TRBV7-8,many,TRBJ2-7,TGTGCCAGCAGCCGGCAACAGGGGCCCTACGAGCAGTACTTC,CASSRQQGPYEQYF
-,TRBV30,many,TRBJ2-3,TGTGCCTGGAGTGTACGCCGGGAGTGGTTAGATACGCAGTATTTT,CAWSVRREWLDTQYF
-,TRBV5-1,many,TRBJ2-7,TGCGCCAGCAGCGACACAGGGCGATTGGGCGAGCAGTACTTC,CASSDTGRLGEQYF
TRBD1,TRBV29-1,many,TRBJ1-1,TGCAGCGTCCGGACAGGGGACTACACTGAAGCTTTCTTT,CSVRTGDYTEAFF
-,TRBV6-2/TRBV6-3,many,TRBJ2-1,TGTGCCAGCAGGGATCGTGTGAGGACCCCGGGGAGTAATGAGCAGTTCTTC,CASRDRVRTPGSNEQFF
-,TRBV5-1,-,TRBJ2-3,TGCGCCAGCAGCTTGGTAACAGGGCCAGATACGCAGTATTTT,CASSLVTGPDTQYF
TRBD1,TRBV3-1,-,TRBJ2-7,TGTGCCAGCAGCCTACTATGGGACAGGACCTACGAGCAGTACTTC,CASSLLWDRTYEQYF
TRBD2,TRBV5-4,-,TRBJ2-7,TGTGCCAGCAGCGTGGCCCTAGCGGGAGGCCCCTACGAGCAGTACTTC,CASSVALAGGPYEQYF
-,TRBV6-2/TRBV6-3,many,TRBJ1-5,TGTGCCAGCAGTTACTCCTTGGGGGGCTCCAATCAGCCCCAGCATTTT,CASSYSLGGSNQPQHF
-,TRBV28,many,TRBJ2-5,TGTGCCAGCAGTATAACCGGGACCATCAAAGAGACCCAGTACTTC,CASSITGTIKETQYF
-,TRBV15,many,TRBJ1-6,TGTGCCACCAGCAGAGTTTTTCTTGAGTTTTCACCCCTCCACTTT,CATSRVFLEFSPLHF
TRBD2,TRBV5-6,many,TRBJ2-3,TGTGCCAGCACCCCAGGACTAGCGGGAGGGCCGGATACGCAGTATTTT,CASTPGLAGGPDTQYF
TRBD2,TRBV7-8,many,TRBJ2-1,TGTGCCAGCAGCTCAGCGGGAGGGAAATACAATGAGCAGTTCTTC,CASSSAGGKYNEQFF
-,TRBV6-1,-,TRBJ2-2,-,CASSPSGRGTGELFFF
-,TRBV13,-,TRBJ1-1,TGTGCCAGCAGCTTTCGTTTAACAGGGCAGAACACTGAAGCTTTCTTT,CASSFRLTGQNTEAFF
-,TRBV12-3/TRBV12-4,many,TRBJ1-2,TGTGCCAGCAGTTTATCTTCGGGAAGCGTTCGCCATGGCTACACCTTC,CASSLSSGSVRHGYTF
-,TRBV29-1,many,TRBJ2-3,TGCAGCGTTGACCTTGGGGATACGCAGTATTTT,CSVDLGDTQYF
-,TRBV6-8,many,TRBJ2-3,TGTGCCAGCAGGGCTGAGGGCGCGGGCACAGATACGCAGTATTTT,CASRAEGAGTDTQYF
-,TRBV3-1,many,TRBJ1-4,TGTGCCAGCAGCTTACAGTCCGGACCTAATGAAAAACTGTTTTTT,CASSLQSGPNEKLFF
-,TRBV12-3/TRBV12-4,many,TRBJ2-7,TGTGCCAGCAGTTTAGCCGGGCCAGGGGCACCCTCCTACGAGCAGTACTTC,CASSLAGPGAPSYEQYF
TRBD2,TRBV9,many,TRBJ2-4,TGTGCCAGCAGCCGTCTTAGCGGGAGTGCAGACATTCAGTACTTC,CASSRLSGSADIQYF
TRBD1,TRBV30,many,TRBJ1-5,TGTGCCTGGAGGACAGGGGACATCAATCAGCCCCAGCATTTT,CAWRTGDINQPQHF
-,TRBV11-1,many,TRBJ2-2,TGTGCCAGCAGCTTAGCTTCGGGCGGGGAGCTGTTTTTT,CASSLASGGELFF
TRBD1,TRBV27,-,TRBJ1-2,TGTGCCAGCAGTAGACAGGGCTATGGCTACACCTTC,CASSRQGYGYTF
TRBD2,TRBV27,many,TRBJ2-2,TGTGCCAGCAGTTTTGGGGCTAGCGGGAGTTTCACCGGGGAGCTGTTTTTT,CASSFGASGSFTGELFF
-,TRBV6-2/TRBV6-3,many,TRBJ1-1,TGTGCCAGCAGTTACGTGAACGCGAACACTGAAGCTTTCTTT,CASSYVNANTEAFF
TRBD2,TRBV6-5,-,TRBJ2-7,TGTGCCAGCAGTTACCCTGGACTAGCGGGAGCCTACGAGCAGTACTTC,CASSYPGLAGAYEQYF
TRBD1,TRBV28,many,TRBJ2-7,TGTGCCAGCAGGACGACCGGGACAGTCCTCGAGCAGTACTTC,CASRTTGTVLEQYF
TRBD1,TRBV12-5,-,TRBJ2-5,TGTGCTAGTGGTTTGGCCCTCGGGACAGGGGACTCTGAGACCCAGTACTTC,CASGLALGTGDSETQYF